This T cell receptor beta chain is drawn from a study of blood T cells in healthy people across ages. Trimming removed 3 bases from V and 12 bases from J; junction bases left unmatched: 8. Germline CDR1 LGHDT, CDR2 YNNKEL (reference sequence). This CDR3 has 13 residues. PCR was performed a second time for about 7 to 11 cycles using a sample-barcoded 5' primer and a J-beta primer mix. TCRdb reprocessed the 5' RACE reads with MiXCR, giving one entry per CDR3 protein. The data show roughly 800,000 distinct CDR3 sequences, approximately 53% seen once. The source of this sequence is a man aged 80 or over in good health. The sequencing input was blood. V gene TRBV3-1 combines with J gene TRBJ2-1, with 7 bases identical to TRBD2. The CDR3 sequence is CASSQYSPGGQFF. CDR3 nucleotide sequence: TGTGCCAGCAGCCAGTACTCCCCGGGGGGGCAGTTCTTC.